Listed below are T cell receptor beta chains from one sample, sequenced in a study of blood T cell repertoires in COVID-19. Using immunoSEQ multiplex PCR, the repertoire was profiled, and TCRdb retains in-frame clones only, with some absent. Of about 360,000 clones in the sample, more than 75% were seen once. Sequenced: peripheral blood. The source of these receptors is a human donor in a cohort sampled during active COVID-19. The conserved cysteine and the conserved F or W are not part of the CDR3 here.

V: TRBV6-5
J: TRBJ1-1
length: 12
CDR3: ASSPGGWNTEAF

V: TRBV5-1
J: TRBJ2-7
length: 11
CDR3: APIGTGIYEQY

V: TRBV19
J: TRBJ2-2
length: 12
CDR3: ASKEERVTGELF

V: TRBV6-6
J: TRBJ1-5
length: 12
CDR3: ATQGARSNQPQH

V: TRBV7-9
J: TRBJ2-1
length: 15
CDR3: ASSEGRAGAEVEEQF

V: TRBV6-2/TRBV6-3
J: TRBJ2-1
length: 15
CDR3: ASSYGIAGRLRSEQF

V: TRBV10-3
J: TRBJ2-7
length: 11
CDR3: AISPEASYEQY

V: TRBV5-6
J: TRBJ1-1
length: 11
CDR3: ASNHRENTEAF

V: TRBV20-1
J: TRBJ2-7
length: 10
CDR3: SASETGYEQY

V: TRBV19
J: TRBJ1-6
length: 11
CDR3: ASSSFQGSPLH

V: TRBV6-1
J: TRBJ2-2
length: 14
CDR3: ASSGRTGVFTGELF

V: TRBV19
J: TRBJ2-5
length: 13
CDR3: ASSIFSRNQETQY

V: TRBV9
J: TRBJ2-5
length: 13
CDR3: ASSVGVAGGETQY

V: TRBV24-1
J: TRBJ2-7
length: 11
CDR3: ATEDRNFYEQY

V: TRBV21-1
J: TRBJ1-1
length: 16
CDR3: ASSRRDRVEGLWTEAF

V: TRBV28
J: TRBJ2-5
length: 13
CDR3: ASSFRGRAEETQY

V: TRBV7-9
J: TRBJ2-1
length: 13
CDR3: ASSPRLAGRVEQF

V: TRBV28
J: TRBJ1-6
length: 14
CDR3: ASSPTDRGYNSPLH

V: TRBV15
J: TRBJ1-1
length: 13
CDR3: ATSRPREGDTEAF

V: TRBV5-4
J: TRBJ2-7
length: 13
CDR3: ASSLASGSTYEQY

V: TRBV7-3
J: TRBJ2-3
length: 14
CDR3: ASSFGTSGDTDTQY

V: TRBV29-1
J: TRBJ2-1
length: 12
CDR3: SVEARSSYNEQF

V: TRBV10-3
J: TRBJ1-4
length: 14
CDR3: AISSIRGTGSEKLF

V: TRBV6-5
J: TRBJ2-3
length: 12
CDR3: ALIKGQGSDTQY